This T cell receptor (beta chain) was profiled in a study of cytomegalovirus exposure and HLA in healthy donors. Broader study findings: A classifier reportedly called cytomegalovirus status with high sensitivity and specificity. When a later analysis compared HLA-associated TCR beta chains with equally common others, the HLA-associated chains turned out to be more clonally expanded and to have lower generation probabilities.

Notes on this clone: Its antigen is undetermined.

Germline-derived CDR1 and CDR2 are SGHTA and FQGNSA. V lost 1 base, J lost 0 bases, and 5 bases stayed unmatched. This CDR3 is built from 16 residues. The PCR contained 60 Vbeta and 13 Jbeta primers. In the source study's methods: Among the unique TCR beta chains that a later analysis counted, about 85 million in all, roughly 10 million were shared. The protocol was immunoSEQ multiplex PCR, while the TCRdb copy is restricted to in-frame clones and leaves out a portion. Clone size and the V and J calls come from that table; the DNA yielded D and trimming. The data hold about 150,000 clones, with approximately 79% observed a single time.

Sequenced material: PBMCs. This sequence was found in a male donor in good health and CMV-seronegative. This chain uses TRBV7-2 with TRBJ2-7; 8 bases are a match to TRBD1. CDR3 sequence (DNA): TGTGCCAGCAGCTTAGGGGACAGGATATCCTCCTACGAGCAGTACTTC. Residues: CASSLGDRISSYEQYF.